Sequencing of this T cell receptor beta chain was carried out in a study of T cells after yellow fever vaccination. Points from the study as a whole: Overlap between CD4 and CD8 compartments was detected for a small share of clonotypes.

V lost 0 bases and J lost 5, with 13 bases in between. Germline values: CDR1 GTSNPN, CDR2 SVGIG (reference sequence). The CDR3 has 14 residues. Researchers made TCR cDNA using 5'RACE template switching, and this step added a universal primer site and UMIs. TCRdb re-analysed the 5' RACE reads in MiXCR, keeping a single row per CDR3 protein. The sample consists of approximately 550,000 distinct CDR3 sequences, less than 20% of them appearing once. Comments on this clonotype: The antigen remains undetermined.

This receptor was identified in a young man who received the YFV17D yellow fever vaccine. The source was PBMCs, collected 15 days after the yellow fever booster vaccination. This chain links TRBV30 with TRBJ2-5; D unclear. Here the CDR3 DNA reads TGTGCCTGGAGTGTAGGGTACCCCCAGGAGACCCAGTACTTC. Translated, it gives CAWSVGYPQETQYF.